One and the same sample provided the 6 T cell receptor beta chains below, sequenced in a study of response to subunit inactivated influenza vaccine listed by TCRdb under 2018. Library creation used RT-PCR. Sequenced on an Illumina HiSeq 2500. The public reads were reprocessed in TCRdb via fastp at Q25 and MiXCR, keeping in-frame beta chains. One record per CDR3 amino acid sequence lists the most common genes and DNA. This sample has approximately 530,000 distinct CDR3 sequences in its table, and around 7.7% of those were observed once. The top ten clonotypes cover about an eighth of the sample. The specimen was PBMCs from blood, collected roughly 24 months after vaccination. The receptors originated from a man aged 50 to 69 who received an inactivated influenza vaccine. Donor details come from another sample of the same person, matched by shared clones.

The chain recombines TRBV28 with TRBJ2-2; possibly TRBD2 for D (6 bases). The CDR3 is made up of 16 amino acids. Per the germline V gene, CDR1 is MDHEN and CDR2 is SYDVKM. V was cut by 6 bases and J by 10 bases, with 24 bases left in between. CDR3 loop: CASSRGTFQARLELFF. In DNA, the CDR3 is TGTGCCAGCAGCCGGGGGACCTTTCAGGCCAGATTGGAGCTGTTTTTT. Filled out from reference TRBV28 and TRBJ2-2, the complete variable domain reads DVKVTQSSRYLVKRTGEKVFLECVQDMDHENMFWYRQDPGLGLRLIYFSYDVKMKEKGDIPEGYSVSREKKERFSLILESASTNQTSMYLCASSRGTFQARLELFFGEGSRLTVL.

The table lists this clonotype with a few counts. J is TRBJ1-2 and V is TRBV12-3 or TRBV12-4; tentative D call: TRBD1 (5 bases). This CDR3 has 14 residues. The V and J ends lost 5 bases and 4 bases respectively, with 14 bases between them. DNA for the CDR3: TGTGCCAGCAGTGAGGAGCCTGGGGGCTATGGCTACACCTTC. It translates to CASSEEPGGYGYTF.

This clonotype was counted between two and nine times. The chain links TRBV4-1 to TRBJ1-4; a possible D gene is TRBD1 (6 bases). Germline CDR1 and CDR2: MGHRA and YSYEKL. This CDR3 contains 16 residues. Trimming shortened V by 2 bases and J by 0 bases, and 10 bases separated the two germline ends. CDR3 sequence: CASSQRSGATNEKLFF. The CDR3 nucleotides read TGCGCCAGCAGCCAACGTTCAGGGGCAACTAATGAAAAACTGTTTTTT.

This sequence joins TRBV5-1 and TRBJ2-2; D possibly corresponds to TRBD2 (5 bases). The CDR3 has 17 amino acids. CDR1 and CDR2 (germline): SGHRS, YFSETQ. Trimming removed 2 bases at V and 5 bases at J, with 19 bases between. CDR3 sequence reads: CASSLGRSRDHTGELFF. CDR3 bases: TGCGCCAGCAGCTTAGGCCGATCACGGGATCATACCGGGGAGCTGTTTTTT.

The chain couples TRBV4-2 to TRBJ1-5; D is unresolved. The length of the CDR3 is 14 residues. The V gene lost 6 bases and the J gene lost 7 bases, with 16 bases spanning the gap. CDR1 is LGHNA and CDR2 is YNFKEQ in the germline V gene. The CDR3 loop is CASSSFARLQPQHF. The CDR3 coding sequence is TGTGCCAGCAGTTCTTTTGCTAGGTTACAGCCCCAGCATTTT.

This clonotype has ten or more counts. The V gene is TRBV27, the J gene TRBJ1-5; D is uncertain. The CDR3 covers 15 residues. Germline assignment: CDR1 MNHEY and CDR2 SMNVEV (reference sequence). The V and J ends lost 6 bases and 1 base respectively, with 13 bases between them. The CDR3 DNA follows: TGTGCCAGCAGAGACGGCCCGTCGAGCAATCAGCCCCAGCATTTT. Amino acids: CASRDGPSSNQPQHF.